This entry describes one T cell receptor (beta chain). The junction departs from germline at one end; a sequencing error may be responsible. The study drew participants aged about 18 to 95 years from about two dozen US areas. Exposed participants encountered a COVID-19 case during the 2 weeks preceding study entry. This record belongs to a study of blood T cell repertoires in COVID-19. On the study more broadly: Acute and convalescent COVID-19 samples came from the United States, Italy and Spain. T cells, B-cell-depleted T cells, or PBMCs supplied cDNA or gDNA.

The method was immunoSEQ multiplex PCR; TCRdb's version includes in-frame clones alone and lacks a portion of them. The top ten clones hold about 1.5% of a sample with about 430,000 clones, 70% to 90% of them seen once. What was sequenced was PBMCs or T cells enriched from blood (not recorded which). The receptor was derived from a woman younger than 30 who had been exposed to COVID-19.

Here the CDR3 reads CASTLGPANTGELFF. The CDR3 nucleotides are TGTGCCAGCACCTTAGGCCCAGCGAACACCGGGGAGCTGTTTTTT. The chain carries TRBV7-9 and TRBJ2-2; D gene uncertain. The V gene's germline CDR1 is SEHNR and CDR2 FQNEAQ (reference sequence). The CDR3 loop spans 15 amino acids.